The clone carrying this TCR beta chain was seen only once. What it binds is not known. This sample is part of a study of Graves' ophthalmopathy and Graves' hyperthyroidism. The wider study: Stable hyperthyroidism was defined by absence of ophthalmopathy within 18 months of follow-up.

Looked up from germline, CDR1 is KGHDR and CDR2 is SFDVKD. V trimming: 12 bases; J trimming: 4 bases; junction bases outside the gene matches: 5. This CDR3 is 12 amino acids long. General study findings and limits: Also, most clonotypes expanded in the thyroid above 0.001 frequency appeared in blood.

Hyperthyroidism patients, all newly diagnosed, had under 2 months' duration and ages of 18 to 65. Other autoimmune diseases, uncontrolled infections, pregnancy or lactation excluded patients from enrollment. Amplifying from RNA transcripts, the study obtained TCR beta CDR3 regions. HTBI-primed RT-PCR formed the first round, and a multiplex PCR formed the second. Via MiXCR, TCRdb re-called the multiplex PCR reads, giving one row per CDR3 protein. The sample consists of 500,000 to 700,000 distinct CDR3 sequences, about 35% of them appearing once. What was sequenced was peripheral blood or thyroid tissue (not recorded which). The sequence derives from an adult man with Graves' hyperthyroidism. V gene TRBV24-1 combines with J gene TRBJ2-7; 10 bases are a match to TRBD1. In DNA, the CDR3 is TGTGCCGCCGGGACAGGGGATTACGAGCAGTACTTC. Residues: CAAGTGDYEQYF.